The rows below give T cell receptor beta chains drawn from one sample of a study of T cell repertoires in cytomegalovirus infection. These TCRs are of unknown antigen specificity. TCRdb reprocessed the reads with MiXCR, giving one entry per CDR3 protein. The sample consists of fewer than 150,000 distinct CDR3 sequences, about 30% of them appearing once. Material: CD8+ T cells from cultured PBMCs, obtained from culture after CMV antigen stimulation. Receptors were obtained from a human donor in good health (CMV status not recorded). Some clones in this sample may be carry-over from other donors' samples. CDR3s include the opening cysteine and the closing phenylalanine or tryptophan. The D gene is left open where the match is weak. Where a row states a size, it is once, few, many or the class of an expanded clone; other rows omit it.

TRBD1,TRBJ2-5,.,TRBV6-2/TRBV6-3,TGTGCCAGCAGTTATCGGGACAGGATACAAGAGACCCAGTACTTC,CASSYRDRIQETQYF
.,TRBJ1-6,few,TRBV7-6,TGTGCCAGCAGCGTAGAACAATATAATTCACCCCTCCACTTT,CASSVEQYNSPLHF
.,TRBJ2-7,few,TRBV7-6,TGTGCCAGCAGCTTAGCTTCGTTCGACGAGCAGTACTTC,CASSLASFDEQYF
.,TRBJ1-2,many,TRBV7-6,TGTGCCAGCAGCTTAGTCCTCGGTGGCGGCTACACCTTC,CASSLVLGGGYTF
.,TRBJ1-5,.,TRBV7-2,TGTGCCAGCAGCTTTTTTCGCCAAGATCAGCCCCAGCATTTT,CASSFFRQDQPQHF
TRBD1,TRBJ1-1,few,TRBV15,TGTGCCACCAGCCAAGACAGGGTTAGCACTGAAGCTTTCTTT,CATSQDRVSTEAFF
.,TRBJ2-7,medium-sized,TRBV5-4,TGTGCCAGCAGCCCATCCCGGGCCTCACTAGGGAGCGAGCAGTACTTC,CASSPSRASLGSEQYF
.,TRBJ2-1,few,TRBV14,TGTGCCAGCAGCCAAGAGGACAGAGCAAGGGGCTCCTACAATGAGCAGTTCTTC,CASSQEDRARGSYNEQFF
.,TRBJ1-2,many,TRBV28,TGTGCCAGCAGTTTAATGTCGGACACACCCTATGGCTACACCTTC,CASSLMSDTPYGYTF
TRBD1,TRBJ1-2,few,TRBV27,TGTGCCAGCAGTTTAATTGGGGACAGAGGAACCTATGGCTACACCTTC,CASSLIGDRGTYGYTF
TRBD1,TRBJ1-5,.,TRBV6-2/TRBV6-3,TGTGCCAGCAGTACGGACAGGGGTGGCAATCAGCCCCAGCATTTT,CASSTDRGGNQPQHF
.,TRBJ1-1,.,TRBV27,TGTGCCAGCAGATGGACGGTGAACACTGAAGCTTTCTTT,CASRWTVNTEAFF
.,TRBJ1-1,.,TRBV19,TGTGCCAGTAGTGTCGGACCCCTTGAAGCTTTCTTT,CASSVGPLEAFF
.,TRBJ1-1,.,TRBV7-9,TGTGCCAGCAGCTTAGAAGGCGCAGAAGCTTTCTTT,CASSLEGAEAFF
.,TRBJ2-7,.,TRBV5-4,TGTGCCAGCAGCTTTGGGGCCGTAGGCACCTACGAGCAGTACTTC,CASSFGAVGTYEQYF
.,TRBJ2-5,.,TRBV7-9,TGTGCCAGCAGCGCTAGTCAGGAGACCCAGTACTTC,CASSASQETQYF
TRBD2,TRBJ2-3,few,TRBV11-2,TGTGCCAGCAGCTTAAGGGGGGCGGTTTTAGCGGGGGTAACTAGCACAGATACGCAGTATTTT,CASSLRGAVLAGVTSTDTQYF
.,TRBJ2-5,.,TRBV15,TGTGCCACCAGCAGAGATCTCTTTCCCATTTCGGGGACCCAGTACTTC,CATSRDLFPISGTQYF
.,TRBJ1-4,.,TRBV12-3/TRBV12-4,TGTGCCAGCAGCCACTACCCCAAGGGGGAAGGGGACGAAAAACTGTTTTTT,CASSHYPKGEGDEKLFF
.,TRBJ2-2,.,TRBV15,TGTGCCACCAGCAGGGACTTGAACACCGGGGAGCTGTTTTTT,CATSRDLNTGELFF
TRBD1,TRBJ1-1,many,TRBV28,TGTGCCAGCAGTGCTACAGGGGCCGAATCGTTT,CASSATGAESF
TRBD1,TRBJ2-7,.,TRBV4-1,TGCGCCAGCAGCCAAGATCAGGGGGCGATTAGGGAGCAGTACTTC,CASSQDQGAIREQYF
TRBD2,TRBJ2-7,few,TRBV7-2,TGTGCCAGCAGTCTAAGCGGGGGGGGCTCCTACGAGCAGTACTTC,CASSLSGGGSYEQYF
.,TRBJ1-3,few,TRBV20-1,TGCAGTGCGAGTCCGGGACAAGGACAAAATGGAAACACCATATATTTT,CSASPGQGQNGNTIYF
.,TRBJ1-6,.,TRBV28,TGTGCCAGCAGTTTAAAGAGGTCAAACTATAATTCACCCCTCCACTTT,CASSLKRSNYNSPLHF
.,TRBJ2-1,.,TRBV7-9,TGTGCCAGCAGCTTAGTTAACGCCAATTCCCCCCTCAATGAGCAGTTCTTC,CASSLVNANSPLNEQFF
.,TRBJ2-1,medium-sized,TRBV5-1,TGCGCCAGCAGCTTGGCAGGAACCCCCAATGAGCAGTTCTTC,CASSLAGTPNEQFF
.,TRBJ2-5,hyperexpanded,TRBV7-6,TGTGCCAGCAGCTTATATCGTCAAGAGACCCAGTACTTC,CASSLYRQETQYF
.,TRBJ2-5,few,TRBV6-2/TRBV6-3,TGTGCCAGCAGTTACTCCCGGGGGGCGCGTGGTTTCCCCCAAGAGACCCAGTACTTC,CASSYSRGARGFPQETQYF